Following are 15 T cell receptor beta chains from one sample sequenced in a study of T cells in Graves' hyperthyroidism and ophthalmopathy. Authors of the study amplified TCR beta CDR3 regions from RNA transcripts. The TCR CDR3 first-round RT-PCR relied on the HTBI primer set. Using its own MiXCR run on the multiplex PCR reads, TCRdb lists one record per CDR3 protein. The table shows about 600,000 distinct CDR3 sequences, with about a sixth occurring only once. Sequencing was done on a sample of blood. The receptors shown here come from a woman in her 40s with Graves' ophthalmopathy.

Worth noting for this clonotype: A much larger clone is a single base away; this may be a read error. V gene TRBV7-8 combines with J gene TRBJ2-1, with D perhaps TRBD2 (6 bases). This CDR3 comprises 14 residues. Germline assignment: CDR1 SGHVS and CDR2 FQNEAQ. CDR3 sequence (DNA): TGTGCCAGCACCTGGGAGGCGGCCTACAATGAGCAGTCCTTC. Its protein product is CASTWEAAYNEQSF.

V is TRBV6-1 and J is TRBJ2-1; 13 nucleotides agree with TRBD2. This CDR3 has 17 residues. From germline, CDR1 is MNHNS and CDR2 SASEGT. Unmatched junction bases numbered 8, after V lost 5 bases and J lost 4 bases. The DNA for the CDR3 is TGTGCCAGCAGTAGCCGGGGACTAGCGGGAATGTACAATGAGCAGTTCTTC. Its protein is CASSSRGLAGMYNEQFF.

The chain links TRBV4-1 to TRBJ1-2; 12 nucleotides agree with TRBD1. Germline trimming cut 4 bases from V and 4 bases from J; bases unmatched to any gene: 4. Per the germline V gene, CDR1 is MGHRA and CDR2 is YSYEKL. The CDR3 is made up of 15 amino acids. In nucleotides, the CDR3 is TGCGCCAGCAGCCCCTTGGGACAGGGGGCCTATGGCTACACCTTC. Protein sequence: CASSPLGQGAYGYTF.

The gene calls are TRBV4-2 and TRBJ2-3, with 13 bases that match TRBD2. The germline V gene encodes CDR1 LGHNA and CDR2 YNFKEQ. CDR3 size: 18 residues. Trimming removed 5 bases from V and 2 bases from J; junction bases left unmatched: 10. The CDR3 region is CASSMGLAGSTFTDTQYF. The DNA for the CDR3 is TGTGCCAGCAGCATGGGACTAGCGGGGTCTACTTTCACAGATACGCAGTATTTT.

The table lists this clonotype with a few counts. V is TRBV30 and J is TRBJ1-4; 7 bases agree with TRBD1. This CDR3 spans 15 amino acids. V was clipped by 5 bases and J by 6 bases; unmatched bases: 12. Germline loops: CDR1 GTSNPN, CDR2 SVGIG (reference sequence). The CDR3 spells CAWLRQGGNDEKLFF. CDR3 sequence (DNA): TGTGCCTGGCTCCGACAGGGCGGGAATGATGAAAAACTGTTTTTT.

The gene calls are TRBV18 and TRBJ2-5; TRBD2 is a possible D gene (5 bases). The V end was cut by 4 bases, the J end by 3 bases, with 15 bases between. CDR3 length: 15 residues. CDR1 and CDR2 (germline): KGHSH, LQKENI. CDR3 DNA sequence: TGTGCCAGCTCACACCCGGAGTCCGGGAAAGAGACCCAGTACTTC. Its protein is CASSHPESGKETQYF.

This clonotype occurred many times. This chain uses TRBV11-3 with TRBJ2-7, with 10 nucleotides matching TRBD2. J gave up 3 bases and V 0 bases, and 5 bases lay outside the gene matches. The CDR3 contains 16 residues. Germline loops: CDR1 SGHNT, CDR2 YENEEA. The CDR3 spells CASSLDPASGSYEQYF. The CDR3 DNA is TGTGCCAGCAGCTTAGATCCGGCTAGCGGGAGCTACGAGCAGTACTTC.

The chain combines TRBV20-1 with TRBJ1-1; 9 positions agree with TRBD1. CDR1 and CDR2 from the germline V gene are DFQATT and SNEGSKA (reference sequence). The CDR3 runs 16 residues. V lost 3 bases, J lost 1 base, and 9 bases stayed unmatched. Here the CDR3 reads CSASRIQGAGNTEAFF. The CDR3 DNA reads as TGCAGTGCTAGCCGGATACAGGGGGCGGGGAACACTGAAGCTTTCTTT.

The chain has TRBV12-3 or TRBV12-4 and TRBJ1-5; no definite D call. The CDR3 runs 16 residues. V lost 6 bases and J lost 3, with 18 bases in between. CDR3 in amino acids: CASSPEEGFDNQPQHF. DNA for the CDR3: TGTGCCAGCAGCCCCGAGGAAGGGTTCGACAATCAGCCCCAGCATTTT.

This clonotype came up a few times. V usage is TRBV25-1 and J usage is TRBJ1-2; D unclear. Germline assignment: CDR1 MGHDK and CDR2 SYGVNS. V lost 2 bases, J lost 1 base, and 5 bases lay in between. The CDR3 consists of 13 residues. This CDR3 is CASSERINYGYTF. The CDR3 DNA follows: TGTGCCAGCAGTGAAAGGATTAACTATGGCTACACCTTC.

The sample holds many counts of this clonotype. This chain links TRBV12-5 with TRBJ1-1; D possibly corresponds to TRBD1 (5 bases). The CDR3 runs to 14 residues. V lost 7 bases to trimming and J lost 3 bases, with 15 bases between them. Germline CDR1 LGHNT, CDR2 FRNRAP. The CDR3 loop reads CASATLGGDTEAFF. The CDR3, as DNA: TGTGCTAGTGCCACCTTGGGGGGGGACACTGAAGCTTTCTTT.

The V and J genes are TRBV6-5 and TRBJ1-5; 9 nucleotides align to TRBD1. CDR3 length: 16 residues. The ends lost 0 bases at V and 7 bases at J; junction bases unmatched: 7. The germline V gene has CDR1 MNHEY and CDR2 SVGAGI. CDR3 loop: CASSYSYRGLLQPQHF. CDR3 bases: TGTGCCAGCAGTTACTCCTACAGGGGGCTGTTACAGCCCCAGCATTTT.

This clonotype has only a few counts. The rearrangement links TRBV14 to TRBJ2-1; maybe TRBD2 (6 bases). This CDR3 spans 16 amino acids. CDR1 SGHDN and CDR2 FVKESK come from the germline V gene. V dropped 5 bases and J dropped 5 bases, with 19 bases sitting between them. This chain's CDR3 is CASSTSSAGSNNEQFF. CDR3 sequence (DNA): TGTGCCAGCAGCACCTCCTCGGCGGGGAGCAACAATGAGCAGTTCTTC.

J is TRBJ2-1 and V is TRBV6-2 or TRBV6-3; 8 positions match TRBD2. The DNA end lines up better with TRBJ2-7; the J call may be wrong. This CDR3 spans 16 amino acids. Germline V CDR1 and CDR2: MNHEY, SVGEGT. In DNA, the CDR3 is TGTGCCAGCAGTCCACCGGGACTAGGGTTCTACAATGAGCAGTACTTC. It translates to CASSPPGLGFYNEQYF.

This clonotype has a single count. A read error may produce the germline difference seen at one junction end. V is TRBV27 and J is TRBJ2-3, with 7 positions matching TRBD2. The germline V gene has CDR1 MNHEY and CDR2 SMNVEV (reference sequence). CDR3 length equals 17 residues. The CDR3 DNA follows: TGTGTCAGCAGTATACTCCGGGACTATGGGTTTACAGATACGCAGTATTTT. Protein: CVSSILRDYGFTDTQYF.